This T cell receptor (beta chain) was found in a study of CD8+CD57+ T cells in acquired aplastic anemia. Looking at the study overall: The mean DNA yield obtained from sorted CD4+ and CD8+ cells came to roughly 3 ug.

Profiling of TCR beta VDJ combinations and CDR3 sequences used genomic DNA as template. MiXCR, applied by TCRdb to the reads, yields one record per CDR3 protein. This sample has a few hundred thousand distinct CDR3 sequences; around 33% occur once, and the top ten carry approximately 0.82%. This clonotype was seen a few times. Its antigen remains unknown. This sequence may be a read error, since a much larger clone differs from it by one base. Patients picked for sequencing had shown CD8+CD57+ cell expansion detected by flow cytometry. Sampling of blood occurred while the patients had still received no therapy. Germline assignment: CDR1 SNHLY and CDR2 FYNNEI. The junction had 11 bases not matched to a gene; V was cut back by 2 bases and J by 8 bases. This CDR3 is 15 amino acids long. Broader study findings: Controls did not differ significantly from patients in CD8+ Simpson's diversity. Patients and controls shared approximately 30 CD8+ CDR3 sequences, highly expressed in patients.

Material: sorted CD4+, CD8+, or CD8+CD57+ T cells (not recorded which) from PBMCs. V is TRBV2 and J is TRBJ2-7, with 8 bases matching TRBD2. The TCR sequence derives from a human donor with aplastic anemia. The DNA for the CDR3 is TGTGCCAGCAGTGAAATGGGACTAGGGGCTACGCAGCAGTACTTC. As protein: CASSEMGLGATQQYF. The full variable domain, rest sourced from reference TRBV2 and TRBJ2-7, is EPEVTQTPSHQVTQMGQEVILRCVPISNHLYFYWYRQILGQKVEFLVSFYNNEISEKSEIFDDQFSVERPDGSNFTLKIRSTKLEDSAMYFCASSEMGLGATQQYFGPGTRLTVT.